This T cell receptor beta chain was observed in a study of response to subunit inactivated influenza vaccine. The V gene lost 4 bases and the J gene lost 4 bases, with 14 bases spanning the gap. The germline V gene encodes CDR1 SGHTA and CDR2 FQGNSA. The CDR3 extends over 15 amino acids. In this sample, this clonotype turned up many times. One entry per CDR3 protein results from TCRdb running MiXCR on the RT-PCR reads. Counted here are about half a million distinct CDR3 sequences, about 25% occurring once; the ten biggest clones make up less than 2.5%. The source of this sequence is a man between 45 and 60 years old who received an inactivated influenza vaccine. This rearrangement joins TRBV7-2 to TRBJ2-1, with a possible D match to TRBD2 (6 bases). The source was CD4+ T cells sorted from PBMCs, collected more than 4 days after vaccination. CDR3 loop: CASSSSSATYNEQFF. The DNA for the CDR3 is TGTGCCAGCAGCTCGTCTAGCGCAACATACAATGAGCAGTTCTTC.